This TCR beta chain comes out of a study of OX40 agonist ivuxolimab in advanced cancers. Study summary: Dose-escalation patients were diagnosed with hepatocellular carcinoma, melanoma, renal cell cancer or head and neck cancer.

Sequenced by immunoSEQ multiplex PCR; TCRdb stores in-frame clones only, minus some. The table records roughly 25,000 clones, 88% of them present only once. In germline, CDR1 is MRHNA, CDR2 SNTAGT. The CDR3 contains 14 residues. Trimming took off 4 bases at V and 2 bases at J, with 9 bases between the two ends. The study's findings and limits: The study observed clonal expansion of CD4+ and CD8+ blood T cells by week 6 at 0.1 to 3.0 mg/kg.

Turning to this clone: Its antigen remains unknown.

The TCR originated in an adult with an advanced solid tumor such as melanoma, head and neck, liver or kidney cancer. The starting material was CD4+ or CD8+ T cells sorted from blood, obtained in a trial of the OX40 agonist ivuxolimab. The chain employs TRBV6-4 and TRBJ1-3; TRBD1 might be the D (6 bases). CDR3 nucleotide sequence: TGTGCCAGCAGTGGCAGGGGTACTGGAAACACCATATATTTT. Translated: CASSGRGTGNTIYF.